The present entry profiles one T cell receptor (beta chain) with its context. No antigen is known for it. Base quality data are lacking; no much larger clone is found one base away. These data belong to a study of T cell responses to AZD1222 COVID-19 vaccine (dated by TCRdb to about 2021). In the study overall: A total of 230 to 250 trial participants underwent TCR sequencing, of whom about 210 received two doses of AZD1222 and some 26 received two doses of the MenACWY control vaccine. Enrollment into the trials was organized by age into subgroups of 18-55, 56-69 and 70-plus years, and those subgroups contained approximately 160, 26 and 62 TCR-sequenced participants, respectively.

The CDR3 runs 15 amino acids, cysteine and phenylalanine included. The CDR3 DNA has 45 bases and is translated from base 1. The germline V gene encodes CDR1 SNHLY and CDR2 FYNNEI. Between the V and J ends, shortened by 0 bases and 7 bases respectively, the junction contains 10 bases. The investigation overall reported the following: After two AZD1222 doses, both the breadth and the depth of spike-specific TCRs were significantly higher than at day 0 and than in MenACWY recipients. Nearly half of unique spike-specific TCRs reportedly recognized epitopes outside regions mutated in the B.1.351 and B.1.1.7 variants. The 56-69-year group was small, and its depth increase did not reach significance, likely because of low power. Because no samples from the day 14 peak response were available, repertoires could be characterized only after the peak T cell response. Participants were mostly white British, with more females than males. The authors suggested clonal diversity may have been underestimated. Only five or six AZD1222 recipients were SARS-CoV-2 seropositive at baseline, limiting conclusions about previously exposed vaccinees. The vaccine-associated CD4 TCRs covered the entire spike protein, and the dominant responses fell in regions 160-218 and 743-854.

The CDR3 regions of human TCRbeta chains were subjected to immunosequencing. The study's processing was this. TCRs in the repertoires were compared against a reference library of SARS-CoV-2-specific TCRs that had been generated with the MIRA antigen-specificity platform. Breadth meant the fraction of unique TCRs that were SARS-CoV-2-associated, whereas depth meant the fraction of total T cells that were SARS-CoV-2-associated. Each spike-specific TCR was assigned to its reactive spike region and to a CD4 or CD8 class using the MIRA data. Log10-transformed breadth and depth values were compared by one-way ANOVA with Sidak's multiple comparisons tests. TCRdb took this table from immuneACCESS and kept in-frame rearrangements with V and J called. Such tables lack part of the clones; where checked against another copy, unresolved V genes explain under half of the gap, and the rest is unexplained. That table supplies the V and J calls and clone size; D and trimming were determined from the DNA. This sample lists some 130,000 clones; roughly 90% were detected once. Clones ranked in the top ten supply 0.9% to 1.2% of the sample.

Taken with the paper, the label for time point translates to: about 28 days (+/-7) after the second vaccine dose. Because spike-specific TCR depth and breadth did not differ between the two schedules, AZD1222 recipients who got a second dose at roughly 4 weeks were pooled with those who got a second dose at roughly 12 weeks. Vaccinee samples were obtained from the UK trials COV001 and COV002, which included a single-blind randomized controlled phase 2/3 trial of AZD1222 (ChAdOx1 nCoV-19) in healthy adults. For TCRbeta chain sequencing, PBMC samples from trial participants were taken at day 0 and at day 28 after the second dose.

The TCR originated in an adult who received the AZD1222 COVID-19 vaccine. Sequenced here: peripheral blood, sampled 28 days after the second AZD1222 dose. The rearrangement joined TRBV2 to TRBJ1-6; the D region possibly corresponds to TRBD1 (6 bases align). The DNA sequence reads TGTGCCAGCAGTGAAGCGGGACACCAGAATTCACCCCTCCACTTT. This is translated as CASSEAGHQNSPLHF.